The 30 T cell receptor beta chains presented below share a single source sample, sequenced in a study of CD8 T cells in Susac syndrome (dated by TCRdb to the late 2010s). Receptor libraries were prepared by the immunoSEQ multiplex PCR assay. RNA was extracted using the RNeasy kit, and roughly 0.5 to 1 ug of the RNA was reverse transcribed with random hexamers. The public reads were reprocessed in TCRdb via fastp at Q25 and MiXCR, keeping in-frame beta chains. Entries are consolidated by CDR3 protein sequence, retaining the most common genes and DNA. The sample includes 180,000 or so distinct CDR3 sequences, with around 96% observed a single time. The ten top clones hold 0.085% to 0.11% of the sample. Source material: CD4+ T cells from PBMCs. The receptor set was obtained from a human donor in good health.

This clonotype came up a few times. This sequence joins TRBV20-1 and TRBJ2-7; D remains unclear. Germline assignment: CDR1 DFQATT and CDR2 SNEGSKA (reference sequence). V was shortened by 1 base and J by 5 bases, with 3 bases between the two germline ends. The CDR3 extends over 10 amino acids. CDR3 region: CSARADEQYF. In nucleotides, the CDR3 is TGCAGTGCTAGAGCGGACGAGCAGTACTTC.

The chain is built from TRBV2 and TRBJ2-7; perhaps TRBD2 as D (6 bases). The germline gives CDR1 SNHLY, CDR2 FYNNEI. This CDR3 has 15 amino acids. The V end was cut by 3 bases, the J end by 5 bases, with 17 bases between. For the CDR3, the DNA is TGTGCCAGCAGTGATTGGGGGGTCCGTATCAACGAGCAGTACTTC. Residues: CASSDWGVRINEQYF. The entire variable domain, with the rest obtained from reference TRBV2 and TRBJ2-7, is as follows: EPEVTQTPSHQVTQMGQEVILRCVPISNHLYFYWYRQILGQKVEFLVSFYNNEISEKSEIFDDQFSVERPDGSNFTLKIRSTKLEDSAMYFCASSDWGVRINEQYFGPGTRLTVT.

This chain joins TRBV12-5 and TRBJ2-5; D is possibly TRBD2 (6 bases). Trimming pared 5 bases from V and 5 bases from J, leaving 18 bases between. Germline V gene sequence: CDR1 LGHNT, CDR2 FRNRAP. The CDR3 is 15 amino acids. The CDR3, as DNA: TGTGCTAGTGGTCCTCCCCCCCGGGACTTCGAGACCCAGTACTTC. This translates into CASGPPPRDFETQYF.

The CDR3 coding sequence is TGCAGTGCTAGAGAGAGCCAGGGGGCTGGCTACACCTTC. It yields the protein CSARESQGAGYTF. The chain carries TRBV20-1 and TRBJ1-2; 8 bases fit TRBD1. The CDR3 has 13 residues. Losses at the gene ends were 0 bases for V and 7 bases for J; bases not matched to a gene: 4. Germline V lookup: CDR1 DFQATT, CDR2 SNEGSKA (reference sequence).

This clonotype was recorded only once. This chain connects TRBV25-1 to TRBJ1-6; no definite D call. The CDR3 contains 15 residues. Germline V CDR1 and CDR2: MGHDK, SYGVNS. Trimming cost V 1 base and J 10 bases, with 14 bases left between them. CDR3 in DNA: TGTGCCAGCAGTGAATCCCCGGGCTTCAGCTCACCCCTCCACTTT. Translating it yields CASSESPGFSSPLHF. The full variable domain, rest sourced from reference TRBV25-1 and TRBJ1-6, is EADIYQTPRYLVIGTGKKITLECSQTMGHDKMYWYQQDPGMELHLIHYSYGVNSTEKGDLSSESTVSRIRTEHFPLTLESARPSHTSQYLCASSESPGFSSPLHFGNGTRLTVT.

The V and J genes are TRBV27 and TRBJ1-4; no clear D. V dropped 2 bases and J dropped 5 bases, with 12 bases sitting between them. The germline V gene encodes CDR1 MNHEY and CDR2 SMNVEV (reference sequence). The CDR3 length is 15 residues. CDR3 sequence (DNA): TGTGCCAGCAGTTTAAGTAACCGGGGAAATGAAAAACTGTTTTTT. It translates to CASSLSNRGNEKLFF.

The chain is built from TRBV9 and TRBJ2-1, with D unclear. Germline V gives CDR1 SGDLS, CDR2 YYNGEE. This CDR3 region has 15 residues. V lost 6 bases and J 3 bases, leaving 16 bases between the germline ends. The CDR3 region has the DNA TGTGCCAGCACCATGGTATGGTTTATCTACAATGAGCAGTTCTTC. Translation: CASTMVWFIYNEQFF.

This chain links TRBV28 with TRBJ2-4; D possibly corresponds to TRBD1 (7 bases). Trimming took off 2 bases at V and 8 bases at J, with 13 bases between the two ends. The CDR3 sequence is 14 residues long. The germline V gene encodes CDR1 MDHEN and CDR2 SYDVKM. CDR3 in DNA: TGTGCCAGCAGTTTACCAGGGGGGCGAGACATTCAGTACTTC. Residues: CASSLPGGRDIQYF. Full variable domain (missing parts from reference TRBV28 and TRBJ2-4): DVKVTQSSRYLVKRTGEKVFLECVQDMDHENMFWYRQDPGLGLRLIYFSYDVKMKEKGDIPEGYSVSREKKERFSLILESASTNQTSMYLCASSLPGGRDIQYFGAGTRLSVL.

The chain joins TRBV7-2 to TRBJ2-7; 8 bases line up with TRBD2. CDR3 size: 12 residues. CDR1 is SGHTA, CDR2 FQGNSA, per germline. J gave up 4 bases and V 7 bases, and 3 bases lay outside the gene matches. CDR3 DNA sequence: TGTGCCAGCACGATAGCGGGGTACGAGCAGTACTTC. Its protein product is CASTIAGYEQYF.

The rearrangement links TRBV23-1 to TRBJ2-7; D call uncertain. TRBV23-1 is labeled an ORF, and its function is uncertain. The V end was cut by 0 bases, the J end by 3 bases, with 9 bases between. There are 14 residues in the CDR3. In DNA, the CDR3 is TGCGCCAGCAGTCAATCTATAAGGGTCTACGAGCAGTACTTC. It yields the protein CASSQSIRVYEQYF.

V gene TRBV2 combines with J gene TRBJ2-5, with 9 positions matching TRBD1. The CDR3 extends over 14 amino acids. The V gene's germline CDR1 is SNHLY and CDR2 FYNNEI. Trimming took 7 bases from V and 5 from J; bases not matched to a gene: 8. CDR3 DNA sequence: TGTGCCAGCACCGGGACAGGGCCGGTTGAGACCCAGTACTTC. It encodes CASTGTGPVETQYF.

The chain couples TRBV7-3 to TRBJ2-1, with TRBD2 identical over 8 bases. The trim removed 4 bases at V and 6 bases at J, leaving 8 bases unmatched. The CDR3 totals 15 residues. Per germline, CDR1 SGHTA and CDR2 FQGTGA. The DNA of the CDR3 is TGTGCCAGCAGCTGGAGCGGGGGCAACTCCAATGAGCAGTTCTTC. Translating gives CASSWSGGNSNEQFF.

The rearrangement joins TRBV29-1 to TRBJ2-7; no clear D. CDR3 length: 11 residues. V was shortened by 3 bases and J by 3 bases, with 6 bases between the two germline ends. The germline gives CDR1 SQVTM, CDR2 ANQGSEA. CDR3 residues: CSVEVHYEQYF. CDR3 bases: TGCAGCGTTGAGGTCCACTACGAGCAGTACTTC.

The chain combines TRBV6-6 with TRBJ2-4, with D hard to call. Germline values: CDR1 MNHNY, CDR2 SVGAGI (reference sequence). This CDR3 contains 14 residues. With 0 bases removed from V and 6 bases from J, the gap between germline ends came to 9 bases. The CDR3 protein is CASSYSDNLNIQYF. CDR3 DNA sequence: TGTGCCAGCAGTTACTCAGATAACCTAAACATTCAGTACTTC.

This chain joins TRBV29-1 and TRBJ1-5; no definite D call. The CDR3 runs to 13 residues. Germline CDR1 is SQVTM and CDR2 is ANQGSEA. Trimming removed 4 bases at V and 2 bases at J, with 9 bases between. The CDR3 region is CSVAGKGNQPQHF. CDR3 nucleotides: TGCAGCGTTGCTGGGAAGGGCAATCAGCCCCAGCATTTT. Using reference TRBV29-1 and TRBJ1-5 for the parts outside the CDR3, the full variable domain is SAVISQKPSRDICQRGTSLTIQCQVDSQVTMMFWYRQQPGQSLTLIATANQGSEATYESGFVIDKFPISRPNLTFSTLTVSNMSPEDSSIYLCSVAGKGNQPQHFGDGTRLSIL.

V is TRBV7-2 and J is TRBJ2-7; D gene uncertain. The CDR3 is 14 residues long. Germline CDR1 is SGHTA and CDR2 is FQGNSA. Deletions cut 0 bases from V and 2 bases from J, with 8 bases between. The chain's CDR3 is CASSLAGGAYEQYF. The CDR3, as DNA: TGTGCCAGCAGCTTAGCGGGTGGGGCCTACGAGCAGTACTTC.

The V and J genes are TRBV6-5 and TRBJ1-5; 7 bases map to TRBD1. From germline, CDR1 is MNHEY and CDR2 SVGAGI. The CDR3 length is 17 residues. J lost 4 bases, V lost 6 bases, and 15 bases had no gene match. DNA of the CDR3: TGTGCCAGCAGCTACCCGACAGGGACTTCAAGAAATCAGCCCCAGCATTTT. Translated, it gives CASSYPTGTSRNQPQHF.

This sequence joins TRBV20-1 and TRBJ2-3, with 9 bases lining up with TRBD2. V dropped 6 bases and J dropped 3; count of bases not matched to a gene: 10. Germline loops: CDR1 DFQATT, CDR2 SNEGSKA (reference sequence). The CDR3 sequence is 15 residues long. CDR3 sequence: CSAPGGSGRTDTQYF. Written as DNA, the CDR3 is TGCAGTGCCCCAGGCGGAAGCGGGAGGACAGATACGCAGTATTTT.

V usage is TRBV11-1 and J usage is TRBJ2-3, with D unclear. Germline V gene data show CDR1 as SGHAT and CDR2 as FQDESV (reference sequence). V dropped 1 base and J dropped 1 base, with 9 bases sitting between them. This CDR3 region has 15 residues. The CDR3 loop is CASSLGGYGTDTQYF. The CDR3 bases are TGTGCCAGCAGCTTAGGAGGCTATGGCACAGATACGCAGTATTTT.

V usage is TRBV3-1 and J usage is TRBJ1-5; D is undetermined. Trimming cost V 0 bases and J 5 bases, with 11 bases left between them. CDR3 length: 15 amino acids. Germline lookup yields CDR1 LGHDT and CDR2 YNNKEL (reference sequence). CDR3 protein: CASSQDLRVDQPQHF. For the CDR3, the DNA is TGTGCCAGCAGCCAAGATCTGAGGGTAGATCAGCCCCAGCATTTT.

The J gene is TRBJ2-5, the V gene TRBV7-2; D is unclear. CDR1 SGHTA and CDR2 FQGNSA come from the germline V gene. The CDR3 totals 12 residues. The V end was cut by 4 bases, the J end by 5 bases, with 8 bases between. CDR3 nucleotides: TGTGCCAGCAGCTCTCCGTGGGAGACCCAGTACTTC. The encoded protein is CASSSPWETQYF.

The CDR3 sequence: CSVEGRQGLNNEQFF. The CDR3 DNA reads TGCAGCGTTGAAGGAAGGCAGGGGCTAAACAATGAGCAGTTCTTC. The J gene is TRBJ2-1, the V gene TRBV29-1; a possible D gene is TRBD1 (6 bases). Germline CDR1 SQVTM, CDR2 ANQGSEA. V was shortened by 1 base and J by 5 bases, with 15 bases between the two germline ends. The CDR3 covers 15 residues.

This clonotype showed up just once. This chain's CDR3 is CSGYADSGGGINEQFF. The CDR3 region has the DNA TGCAGTGGTTACGCGGACTCGGGAGGGGGGATCAATGAGCAGTTCTTC. The chain uses TRBV20-1 and TRBJ2-1, with 8 bases aligning to TRBD2. The germline gives CDR1 DFQATT, CDR2 SNEGSKA (reference sequence). V lost 7 bases to trimming and J lost 6 bases; unmatched junction nucleotides: 17. The CDR3 has 16 residues.

This chain uses TRBV14 with TRBJ2-7; TRBD1 or TRBD2 may be the D gene (6 bases each). Germline loops: CDR1 SGHDN, CDR2 FVKESK. V was cut by 5 bases and J by 7 bases, with 15 bases left in between. The CDR3 loop spans 13 amino acids. The CDR3 protein is CASSATRTGEQYF. As DNA, the CDR3 is TGTGCCAGCAGCGCGACTAGAACAGGGGAGCAGTACTTC.

The gene calls are TRBV20-1 and TRBJ2-3, with D perhaps matching TRBD2 (6 bases). Looked up from germline, CDR1 is DFQATT and CDR2 is SNEGSKA (reference sequence). The CDR3 sequence is 16 residues long. V lost 5 bases and J 4 bases, leaving 22 bases between the germline ends. CDR3 coding DNA: TGCAGTGCTGGAAACCCGGGACTCGCAGGGCCAGATACGCAGTATTTT. Translated: CSAGNPGLAGPDTQYF.

V and J are TRBV4-3 and TRBJ2-2; TRBD1 matches 11 bases. The CDR3 totals 15 residues. Germline CDR1 reads LGHNA; CDR2 reads YSLEER. V shed 7 bases, J shed 6 bases, and the junction held 7 bases outside the gene matches. The CDR3 DNA is TGCGCCAGCAAATCAGGACAGGGGGCAGCCGGGGAGCTGTTTTTT. Its translation: CASKSGQGAAGELFF.

This clonotype was observed a single time. The CDR3 DNA reads as TGTGCCAGCAGCCAAGAGGGGGCGAGCACTGAAGCTTTCTTT. It yields the protein CASSQEGASTEAFF. The chain joins TRBV3-1 to TRBJ1-1, with D perhaps TRBD1 (6 bases). The CDR3 totals 14 residues. V was pared by 0 bases and J by 4 bases, with 9 bases between. The germline V gene encodes CDR1 LGHDT and CDR2 YNNKEL (reference sequence).

A single count supports this clonotype. The chain employs TRBV30 and TRBJ1-5; maybe TRBD1 (6 bases). Germline V gene data show CDR1 as GTSNPN and CDR2 as SVGIG (reference sequence). V was pared by 1 base and J by 2 bases, with 9 bases between. CDR3 length: 14 amino acids. The CDR3 DNA reads as TGTGCCTGGAGTGCGGCAGGGGGCAATCAGCCCCAGCATTTT. It is translated as CAWSAAGGNQPQHF.

The table lists this clonotype with a count of one. The rearrangement uses TRBV7-9 and TRBJ2-7; TRBD1 is a possible D gene (7 bases). This CDR3 has 16 residues. Germline V lookup: CDR1 SEHNR, CDR2 FQNEAQ (reference sequence). V lost 5 bases and J lost 3, with 20 bases in between. The chain's CDR3 is CASSPPQGRGVYEQYF. The CDR3 bases are TGTGCCAGCAGCCCCCCCCAGGGCAGGGGGGTCTACGAGCAGTACTTC.

The chain has TRBV29-1 and TRBJ2-1; D is possibly TRBD2 (5 bases). Germline V gives CDR1 SQVTM, CDR2 ANQGSEA. The CDR3 has 13 residues. The germline V and J ends were trimmed by 6 bases and 7 bases, with 16 bases remaining between them. In DNA form, the CDR3 reads TGCAGCGTACTGCCTAGCAGCGTGAATGAGCAGTTCTTC. Protein product: CSVLPSSVNEQFF.